This T cell receptor beta chain derives from a study of radiation and T cells in renal cell carcinoma. Study observations and caveats: Baseline intratumoral clonotype presence is unknown without pretreatment biopsies. Top tumor clonotypes rose in blood 2 weeks post-radiation, then contracted.

Notes on this clone: Its antigen is unknown.

The time point here: blood 2 weeks post-SBRT. Treatment denoted: 15 Gy SBRT to primary tumor, nephrectomy 4 weeks later. After SBRT, blood was collected at 2 and 4 weeks, plus baseline. The tumor was a clear cell renal cell carcinoma. The germline V gene has CDR1 SNHLY and CDR2 FYNNEI. V was clipped by 4 bases and J by 0 bases, with 15 bases between them. The CDR3 length is 16 residues. The protocol was immunoSEQ multiplex PCR, while the TCRdb copy is restricted to in-frame clones and leaves out a portion. This table has under 150,000 clones, over 75% appearing once. J is TRBJ1-2 and V is TRBV2, with D tentatively TRBD1 (6 bases). The sample consisted of blood, taken from a patient whose treatment included radiotherapy and nephrectomy. The sequence came from a woman aged 55-75 years with renal cell carcinoma. In DNA, the CDR3 is TGTGCCAGCAGTGGCGGGGGGCGGGCCCCTAACTATGGCTACACCTTC. This translates into CASSGGGRAPNYGYTF.